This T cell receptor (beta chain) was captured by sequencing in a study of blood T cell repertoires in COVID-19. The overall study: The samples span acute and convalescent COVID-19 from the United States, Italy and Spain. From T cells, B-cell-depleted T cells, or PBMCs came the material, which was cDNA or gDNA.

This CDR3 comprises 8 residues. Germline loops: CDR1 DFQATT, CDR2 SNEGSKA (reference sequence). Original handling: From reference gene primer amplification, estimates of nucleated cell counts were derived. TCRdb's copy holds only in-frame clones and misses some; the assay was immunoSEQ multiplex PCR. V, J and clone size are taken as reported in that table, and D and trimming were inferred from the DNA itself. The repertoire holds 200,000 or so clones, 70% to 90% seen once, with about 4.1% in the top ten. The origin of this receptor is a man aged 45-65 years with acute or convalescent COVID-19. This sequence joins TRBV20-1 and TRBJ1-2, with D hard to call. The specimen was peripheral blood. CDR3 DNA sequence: TGCAGAGCGGATGGCTACACCTTC. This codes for CRADGYTF.